The rows below give T cell receptor beta chains drawn from one sample of a study of T-cell reconstitution after alpha-beta-depleted transplantation in children. One entry per CDR3 protein, called by TCRdb with MiXCR from the PCR reads. This table has some 390,000 distinct CDR3 sequences, about 20% appearing once. Sequences were derived from PBMCs from the stem cell graft donor, sampled from the stem cell graft. The receptor source for this set is a human donor who donated a stem cell graft to a child with acute myeloid leukemia. CDR3s include the opening cysteine and the closing phenylalanine or tryptophan. Each record gives: D gene, clone size, J gene, V gene, CDR3 DNA, CDR3 protein. D genes are given only for firm matches. For some rows the clone size is stated as once, few or many, or as a class when expanded; others skip it.

D: NA; size: many; J: TRBJ2-1; V: TRBV2; DNA: TGTGCCAGCAGGGGTATCTATGAGCAGTTCTTC; CDR3: CASRGIYEQFF
D: NA; size: NA; J: TRBJ1-5; V: TRBV12-3/TRBV12-4; DNA: TGTGCCAGCAGTTTTTCCCCTGATGTACAGCCCCAGCATTTT; CDR3: CASSFSPDVQPQHF
D: NA; size: few; J: TRBJ2-7; V: TRBV20-1; DNA: TGCAGTGCTAGAGATCTATCAGCCAGGGTCCCCTCCTACGAGCAGTACTTC; CDR3: CSARDLSARVPSYEQYF
D: NA; size: many; J: TRBJ2-7; V: TRBV24-1; DNA: TGTGCCACCAGTGACGGGACTGGTAACCTCGAGCAGTACTTC; CDR3: CATSDGTGNLEQYF
D: NA; size: few; J: TRBJ1-4; V: TRBV4-3; DNA: TGCGCCAGCAGCCAAGATGGTTCAGGGAATGAAAAACTGTTTTTT; CDR3: CASSQDGSGNEKLFF
D: NA; size: NA; J: TRBJ2-1; V: TRBV5-6; DNA: TGTGCCAGCAGCTTGTTGGGGGTAAACTCCTACAATGAGCAGTTCTTC; CDR3: CASSLLGVNSYNEQFF
D: NA; size: few; J: TRBJ2-1; V: TRBV24-1; DNA: TGTGCCACCAGTGGAAGGACGTCCTACAATGAGCAGTTCTTC; CDR3: CATSGRTSYNEQFF
D: NA; size: NA; J: TRBJ2-7; V: TRBV15; DNA: TGTGCCACCAGCAACCGATTTTCAGGCTACGAGCAGTACTTC; CDR3: CATSNRFSGYEQYF
D: NA; size: many; J: TRBJ2-1; V: TRBV11-2; DNA: TGTGCCAGACCCCCCGGAGCGGAGGATGAGCAGTTCTTC; CDR3: CARPPGAEDEQFF
D: NA; size: few; J: TRBJ2-3; V: TRBV6-5; DNA: TGTGCCAGCAGTTATGAGGGAGGGGGCTCAGATACGCAGTATTTT; CDR3: CASSYEGGGSDTQYF
D: NA; size: many; J: TRBJ1-1; V: TRBV27; DNA: TGTGCCAGCAGTTTAAGTGGAACCAGGGTTGAAGCTTTCTTT; CDR3: CASSLSGTRVEAFF
D: NA; size: NA; J: TRBJ1-2; V: TRBV29-1; DNA: TGCAGCGTTGAAGGGGTTCAGGGAGCGCCTCTCTATGGCTACACCTTC; CDR3: CSVEGVQGAPLYGYTF
D: NA; size: many; J: TRBJ2-1; V: TRBV10-3; DNA: TGTGCCATCAGCCCCGGGACTTCTTACAATGAGCAGTTCTTC; CDR3: CAISPGTSYNEQFF
D: NA; size: many; J: TRBJ2-7; V: TRBV29-1; DNA: TGCAGCGTTGAAGATTTAACAAGAAACGAGCAGTACTTC; CDR3: CSVEDLTRNEQYF
D: NA; size: NA; J: TRBJ2-7; V: TRBV28; DNA: TGTGCCAGCAGTTTATATCAGGGCTACCAGCCCGAGCAGTACTTC; CDR3: CASSLYQGYQPEQYF
D: NA; size: many; J: TRBJ2-1; V: TRBV29-1; DNA: TGCAGCGTTGAGGCCCTTTACAATGAGCAGTTCTTC; CDR3: CSVEALYNEQFF
D: TRBD1; size: few; J: TRBJ1-2; V: TRBV29-1; DNA: TGCAGCGTTGAGACAGGGAATAACTATGGCTACACCTTC; CDR3: CSVETGNNYGYTF
D: NA; size: few; J: TRBJ1-2; V: TRBV5-6; DNA: TGTGCCAGCAGCTTGGTCGGGGGCCGGGTCTATGGCTACACCTTC; CDR3: CASSLVGGRVYGYTF
D: NA; size: many; J: TRBJ1-1; V: TRBV29-1; DNA: TGCAGCGTTGAGGTGCTGAACACTGAAGCTTTCTTT; CDR3: CSVEVLNTEAFF
D: NA; size: many; J: TRBJ2-7; V: TRBV6-5; DNA: TGTGCCAGCAGTTACTCGAGTCAGGGTGGTACCTACGAGCAGTACTTC; CDR3: CASSYSSQGGTYEQYF
D: NA; size: few; J: TRBJ2-3; V: TRBV4-3; DNA: TGCGCCAGCAGCCAAGGGACCCAAGGAGATACGCAGTATTTT; CDR3: CASSQGTQGDTQYF
D: NA; size: once; J: TRBJ2-3; V: TRBV7-3; DNA: TGTGCCAGCAGCCCCAATGTCGGGACATTATCCGATACGCAGTATTTT; CDR3: CASSPNVGTLSDTQYF
D: NA; size: many; J: TRBJ1-2; V: TRBV15; DNA: TGTGCCACCAGCAGAGGGTCAGTGTATGGCTACACCTTC; CDR3: CATSRGSVYGYTF
D: TRBD1; size: NA; J: TRBJ2-5; V: TRBV29-1; DNA: TGCAGCGCCCTACGGACAGGGGCGTCAGAGACCCAGTACTTC; CDR3: CSALRTGASETQYF
D: NA; size: NA; J: TRBJ2-5; V: TRBV4-3; DNA: TGCGCCAGCAGCCAAGATGGGTCAACTCACGGGGAGACCCAGTACTTC; CDR3: CASSQDGSTHGETQYF
D: NA; size: many; J: TRBJ1-4; V: TRBV6-1; DNA: TGTGCCAGCAGACCACAGGGTACGGATGAAAAACTGTTTTTT; CDR3: CASRPQGTDEKLFF
D: TRBD2; size: few; J: TRBJ2-7; V: TRBV7-9; DNA: TGTGCCAGCAGCCCCTGGGGGGGGAGCTCCTACGAGCAGTACTTC; CDR3: CASSPWGGSSYEQYF
D: NA; size: NA; J: TRBJ2-1; V: TRBV29-1; DNA: TGCAGCGGGGGCGATGGCCTCGATGAGCAGTTCTTC; CDR3: CSGGDGLDEQFF
D: NA; size: NA; J: TRBJ2-1; V: TRBV28; DNA: TGTGCCAGCAGTGTCATATGGGGGAACAATGAGCAGTTCTTC; CDR3: CASSVIWGNNEQFF
D: NA; size: few; J: TRBJ2-1; V: TRBV12-3/TRBV12-4; DNA: TGTGCCAGCAGTTTATGGGGCAGCAGCTCCTACAATGAGCAGTTCTTC; CDR3: CASSLWGSSSYNEQFF
D: TRBD2; size: NA; J: TRBJ2-5; V: TRBV2; DNA: TGTGCCAGCAGTGATTGGGTTCTAGCGGGAGTGGGGACCCAGTACTTC; CDR3: CASSDWVLAGVGTQYF
D: TRBD2; size: many; J: TRBJ2-1; V: TRBV29-1; DNA: TGCAGCGTTGAATCTAGCGGGAGTGGTGAGCAGTTCTTC; CDR3: CSVESSGSGEQFF
D: TRBD2; size: few; J: TRBJ2-7; V: TRBV20-1; DNA: TGCAGGTGTACTAGCGGTTACGAGCAGTACTTC; CDR3: CRCTSGYEQYF
D: NA; size: NA; J: TRBJ1-5; V: TRBV20-1; DNA: TGCAGTGCTAGAGGACCGTTCGGGCAGCCCCAGCATTTT; CDR3: CSARGPFGQPQHF
D: TRBD2; size: NA; J: TRBJ2-1; V: TRBV7-6; DNA: TGTGCCAGCAGCCCCGGGACTAGACCCCTAAATACTAACAATGAGCAGTTCTTC; CDR3: CASSPGTRPLNTNNEQFF
D: NA; size: many; J: TRBJ2-5; V: TRBV7-2; DNA: TGTGCCAGCAGCTTACCCTTTGCAGGGTTCGAGACCCAGTACTTC; CDR3: CASSLPFAGFETQYF
D: TRBD2; size: few; J: TRBJ2-1; V: TRBV7-8; DNA: TGTGCCAGCAGCTTAGGTCGTAGCGGGAGGTCCTATGAGCAGTTCTTC; CDR3: CASSLGRSGRSYEQFF
D: TRBD2; size: many; J: TRBJ2-1; V: TRBV11-2; DNA: TGTGCCAGCAGCGCTCTACGGCCAGGGGGACTAGCGGGAGACGCGTACAATGAGCAGTTCTTC; CDR3: CASSALRPGGLAGDAYNEQFF
D: NA; size: NA; J: TRBJ2-1; V: TRBV4-1; DNA: TGCGCCAGCAGCCAAGATCTGGGTTTTGTGGGCAATGAGCAGTTCTTC; CDR3: CASSQDLGFVGNEQFF
D: TRBD1; size: many; J: TRBJ2-7; V: TRBV29-1; DNA: TGCAGCGTTGGTCTCCCCCCGACAGGGGCAAGGGAGCAGTACTTC; CDR3: CSVGLPPTGAREQYF
D: TRBD2; size: few; J: TRBJ2-5; V: TRBV29-1; DNA: TGCAGCGGAGCGGGGTGGGAGACCCAGTACTTC; CDR3: CSGAGWETQYF
D: NA; size: NA; J: TRBJ2-3; V: TRBV19; DNA: TGTGCCAGTAGTATACAGAGCACAGATACGCAGTATTTT; CDR3: CASSIQSTDTQYF
D: TRBD2; size: NA; J: TRBJ2-7; V: TRBV7-9; DNA: TGTGCCGTCCCCCACGGGAGGGATGACGAGCAGTACTTC; CDR3: CAVPHGRDDEQYF
D: TRBD2; size: NA; J: TRBJ2-3; V: TRBV12-3/TRBV12-4; DNA: TGTGCCAGCAGGGGGGGTGCGGGAGCAGATACGCAGTATTTT; CDR3: CASRGGAGADTQYF
D: TRBD2; size: few; J: TRBJ2-1; V: TRBV6-5; DNA: TGTGCCAGCAGTCGGGGACTAGCATGGAATGAGCAGTTCTTC; CDR3: CASSRGLAWNEQFF
D: TRBD1; size: few; J: TRBJ1-5; V: TRBV24-1; DNA: TGTGCCACCAGTGATCCGCAGGGGGCCTGGCAGCCCCAGCATTTT; CDR3: CATSDPQGAWQPQHF
D: NA; size: few; J: TRBJ1-1; V: TRBV5-1; DNA: TGCGCCAGCAGCTTTGCAGGAGCCTGGATGATGAACACTGAAGCTTTCTTT; CDR3: CASSFAGAWMMNTEAFF
D: NA; size: NA; J: TRBJ1-5; V: TRBV12-3/TRBV12-4; DNA: TGTGCCAGCAGTTTAGCGGACAGCCTGTATAGCAATCAGCCCCAGCATTTT; CDR3: CASSLADSLYSNQPQHF
D: NA; size: few; J: TRBJ2-2; V: TRBV3-1; DNA: TGTGCCAGCAGCCAAGATAGACGGACATCGAACACCGGGGAGCTGTTTTTT; CDR3: CASSQDRRTSNTGELFF
D: NA; size: many; J: TRBJ2-3; V: TRBV12-3/TRBV12-4; DNA: TGTGCCAGCAGCATAGAGCCAGATACGCAGTATTTT; CDR3: CASSIEPDTQYF
D: NA; size: NA; J: TRBJ1-2; V: TRBV7-8; DNA: TGTGCCAGCAAGGACAGCTCCTATGGCTACACCTTC; CDR3: CASKDSSYGYTF
D: NA; size: NA; J: TRBJ2-7; V: TRBV2; DNA: TGTGCCAGCAGTACCGAACAGGGTCGGTCCTACGAGCAGTACTTC; CDR3: CASSTEQGRSYEQYF
D: TRBD2; size: NA; J: TRBJ2-1; V: TRBV15; DNA: TGTGCCACCAGCCCCGAGTTCGGCGGGAGGGCCTCGGCTGAGCAGTTCTTC; CDR3: CATSPEFGGRASAEQFF
D: TRBD2; size: few; J: TRBJ2-1; V: TRBV20-1; DNA: TGCAGTGCTCGGATACCGACTAGCGGGAGATTCTATGAGCAGTTCTTC; CDR3: CSARIPTSGRFYEQFF
D: NA; size: NA; J: TRBJ2-1; V: TRBV29-1; DNA: TGCAGCGTTGAAGGCCCCGGAATCGTCTACAATGAGCAGTTCTTC; CDR3: CSVEGPGIVYNEQFF